This is a list of T cell receptor beta chains from one sample in a study of beta chain features in type 1 diabetes. Sequencing was performed with immunoSEQ multiplex PCR; in TCRdb, only in-frame clones are kept and a portion is missing. This table has 300,000 to 400,000 clones, over 8.5% appearing once. The sample was central memory CD4+ T cells from blood. These receptors were collected from a man aged 30 to 39 with type 1 diabetes. Each CDR3 is given with its conserved first and last residue. D genes are given only for firm matches. The listing skips clone size in some rows; elsewhere it reads once, few, many or a size class.

V	J	size	D	CDR3	DNA
TRBV7-2	TRBJ2-7	.	TRBD1	CASSPTTGAGSYEQYF	TGTGCCAGCAGCCCTACGACAGGGGCAGGCTCCTACGAGCAGTACTTC
TRBV4-1	TRBJ1-6	few	.	CASRGGREVSPLHF	TGCGCCAGCAGAGGGGGGCGGGAAGTGTCACCCCTCCACTTT
TRBV9	TRBJ1-1	few	.	CASSAGENSRAFF	TGTGCCAGCAGCGCAGGGGAGAATAGTAGGGCTTTCTTT
TRBV6-1	TRBJ2-1	.	TRBD1	CASSPTGDEQFF	TGTGCCAGCAGCCCGACAGGGGATGAGCAGTTCTTC
TRBV11-2	TRBJ1-2	.	.	CASSLDSWDYGYTF	TGTGCCAGCAGCTTAGATTCTTGGGACTATGGCTACACCTTC
TRBV4-1	TRBJ2-7	.	.	CASSQVLGRGIYEQYF	TGCGCCAGCAGCCAAGTCCTTGGACGGGGAATCTACGAGCAGTACTTC
TRBV6-4	TRBJ1-2	many	.	CASSDPGNYGYTF	TGTGCCAGCAGTGACCCCGGGAACTATGGCTACACCTTC
TRBV7-2	TRBJ1-5	.	TRBD1	CASRGPGGGQPQHF	TGTGCCAGCAGGGGTCCAGGGGGAGGCCAGCCCCAGCATTTT
TRBV28	TRBJ2-6	once	TRBD1	CASSSSGGAGANVLTF	TGTGCCAGCAGTTCGTCAGGGGGCGCTGGGGCCAACGTCCTGACTTTC
TRBV5-4	TRBJ2-1	.	.	CASSQVGTEQFF	TGTGCCAGCAGCCAAGTGGGTACAGAGCAGTTCTTC
TRBV28	TRBJ1-1	few	.	CASSLGRTEAFF	TGTGCCAGCAGTTTAGGTCGGACTGAAGCTTTCTTT
TRBV28	TRBJ2-7	many	.	CASSFGDSDTTKQYF	TGTGCCAGCAGTTTCGGGGACTCTGACACGACAAAGCAGTACTTC
TRBV19	TRBJ2-1	few	TRBD2	CASSIYSGSSYNEQFF	TGTGCCAGTAGTATATATAGCGGGAGCTCCTACAATGAGCAGTTCTTC
TRBV10-3	TRBJ1-1	few	TRBD1	CAISMTGANTEAFF	TGTGCCATCAGCATGACAGGGGCGAACACTGAAGCTTTCTTT
TRBV7-8	TRBJ1-4	few	.	CASSFATTNEKLFF	TGTGCCAGCAGCTTCGCGACAACTAATGAAAAACTGTTTTTT
TRBV6-5	TRBJ2-1	few	.	CASSYLATASDEQFF	TGTGCCAGCAGTTACTTGGCGACCGCCTCGGATGAGCAGTTCTTC
TRBV11-3	TRBJ1-3	.	TRBD1	CASSSQGGFSGNTIYF	TGTGCCAGCAGCTCGCAGGGGGGGTTCTCTGGAAACACCATATATTTT
TRBV18	TRBJ1-3	few	TRBD1	CASSRDRASGNTIYF	TGTGCCAGCTCTCGTGACAGGGCATCTGGAAACACCATATATTTT
TRBV11-2	TRBJ2-5	few	TRBD2	CASSNTGGAQETQYF	TGTGCCAGCAGCAACACCGGGGGGGCCCAAGAGACCCAGTACTTC
TRBV6-1	TRBJ2-7	.	.	CATSEGDEQYF	TGTGCCACCTCTGAGGGGGACGAGCAGTACTTC
TRBV15	TRBJ1-1	few	.	CATSSYNQGNTEAFF	TGTGCCACCAGCAGTTATAATCAGGGAAACACTGAAGCTTTCTTT
TRBV7-2	TRBJ2-7	.	TRBD2	CASSRTSAYEQYF	TGTGCCAGCAGCCGTACTAGCGCCTACGAGCAGTACTTC
TRBV15	TRBJ2-7	.	.	CATSREYDSYEQYF	TGTGCCACCAGCAGAGAATACGACAGCTACGAGCAGTACTTC
TRBV6-6	TRBJ2-3	.	.	CASSPWEDTQYF	TGTGCCAGCTCCCCGTGGGAAGATACGCAGTATTTT
TRBV19	TRBJ1-2	.	.	CASSNWQGEANGYTF	TGTGCCAGTAGTAACTGGCAGGGTGAGGCAAATGGCTACACCTTC
TRBV28	TRBJ2-4	few	.	CASRSTGLNIQYF	TGTGCCAGCAGGTCCACAGGGTTGAACATTCAGTACTTC
TRBV14	TRBJ2-1	few	.	CASSLLGSTYNEQFF	TGTGCCAGCAGTCTCCTTGGCTCTACCTACAATGAGCAGTTCTTC
TRBV5-1	TRBJ2-5	few	TRBD2	CASSLGEGPQETQYF	TGCGCCAGCAGCTTGGGGGAGGGACCGCAAGAGACCCAGTACTTC
TRBV5-5	TRBJ2-7	.	TRBD1	CASSQGAGGVYEQYF	TGCGCCAGCAGCCAAGGGGCAGGGGGCGTCTACGAGCAGTACTTC
TRBV15	TRBJ2-1	.	TRBD2	CATSRDGGTRMSEQFF	TGTGCCACCAGCAGAGATGGAGGGACTAGAATGAGTGAGCAGTTCTTC
TRBV5-4	TRBJ2-2	few	.	CASSSGAGQANTGELFF	TGTGCCAGCAGCTCCGGGGCAGGGCAAGCGAACACCGGGGAGCTGTTTTTT
TRBV9	TRBJ2-7	few	.	CASSVDLAINEQYF	TGTGCCAGCAGCGTAGACCTAGCAATCAACGAGCAGTACTTC
TRBV5-1	TRBJ2-4	many	.	CASSLSDTSKNIQYF	TGCGCCAGCAGCCTTAGCGACACGTCCAAAAACATTCAGTACTTC
TRBV6-6	TRBJ2-7	few	.	CASSDGVRDVYEQYF	TGTGCCAGCAGTGACGGGGTACGGGACGTCTACGAGCAGTACTTC
TRBV30	TRBJ2-6	.	TRBD1	CAWSVQGWVSLSGANVLTF	TGTGCCTGGAGTGTACAGGGGTGGGTATCCCTCTCTGGGGCCAACGTCCTGACTTTC
TRBV6-6	TRBJ2-7	once	.	CASSREGFGEQYF	TGTGCCAGCAGCCGTGAAGGGTTTGGGGAGCAGTACTTC
TRBV27	TRBJ1-5	many	.	CATKGRAGNQPQHF	TGTGCCACCAAAGGACGGGCGGGGAATCAGCCCCAGCATTTT
TRBV19	TRBJ1-1	few	.	CASSIGREVLTEAFF	TGTGCCAGTAGTATAGGCAGGGAGGTGTTGACTGAAGCTTTCTTT
TRBV18	TRBJ1-3	many	TRBD1	CASSLTGQGDGNTIYF	TGTGCCAGCTCACTAACTGGACAGGGCGATGGAAACACCATATATTTT
TRBV10-3	TRBJ2-7	medium-sized	TRBD2	CAISEYSGTTTKNYEQYF	TGTGCCATCAGTGAGTACTCCGGGACTACCACAAAGAATTACGAGCAGTACTTC
TRBV18	TRBJ1-4	few	.	CASSRLGINEKLFF	TGTGCCAGCTCACGCCTGGGGATCAACGAAAAACTGTTTTTT